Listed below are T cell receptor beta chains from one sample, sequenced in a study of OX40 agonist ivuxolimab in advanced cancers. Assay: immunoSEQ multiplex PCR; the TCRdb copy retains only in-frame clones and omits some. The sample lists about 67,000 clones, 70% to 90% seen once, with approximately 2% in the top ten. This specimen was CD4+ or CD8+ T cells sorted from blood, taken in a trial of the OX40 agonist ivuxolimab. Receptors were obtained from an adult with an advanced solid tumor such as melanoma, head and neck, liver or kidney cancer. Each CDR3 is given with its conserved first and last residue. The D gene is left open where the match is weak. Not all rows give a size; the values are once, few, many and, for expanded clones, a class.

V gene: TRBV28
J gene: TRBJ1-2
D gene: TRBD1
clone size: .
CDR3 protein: CASSDTGGTGYGYTF
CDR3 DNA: TGTGCCAGCAGTGATACAGGGGGGACTGGCTATGGCTACACCTTC

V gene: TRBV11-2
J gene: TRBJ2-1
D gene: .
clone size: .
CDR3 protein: CASSLNNEQFF
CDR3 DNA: TGTGCCAGCAGCCTAAATAATGAGCAGTTCTTC

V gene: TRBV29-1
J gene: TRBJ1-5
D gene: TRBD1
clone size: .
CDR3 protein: CSVQGEGNQPQHF
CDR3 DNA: TGCAGCGTTCAGGGGGAAGGCAATCAGCCCCAGCATTTT

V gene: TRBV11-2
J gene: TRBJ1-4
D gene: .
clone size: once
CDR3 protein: CASSLGRPGATTNEKLFF
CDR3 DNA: TGTGCCAGCAGCTTGGGGCGCCCAGGGGCGACAACTAATGAAAAACTGTTTTTT

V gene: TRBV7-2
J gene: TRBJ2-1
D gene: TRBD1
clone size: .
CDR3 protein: CASSQPGTGDNEQFF
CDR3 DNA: TGTGCCAGCAGCCAGCCCGGGACAGGGGACAATGAGCAGTTCTTC

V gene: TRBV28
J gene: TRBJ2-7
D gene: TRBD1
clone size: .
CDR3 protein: CASSFSGQRLSYEQYF
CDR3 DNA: TGTGCCAGCAGTTTCTCGGGACAGCGTCTTTCCTACGAGCAGTACTTC

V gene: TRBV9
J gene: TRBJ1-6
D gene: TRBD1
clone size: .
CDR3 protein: CASSTGTGPAPLHF
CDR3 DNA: TGTGCCAGCAGCACCGGGACAGGGCCTGCTCCCCTCCACTTT

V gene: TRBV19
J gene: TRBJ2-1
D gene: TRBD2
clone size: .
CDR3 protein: CASSMTSVYNEQFF
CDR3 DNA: TGTGCCAGTAGTATGACTAGCGTATACAATGAGCAGTTCTTC

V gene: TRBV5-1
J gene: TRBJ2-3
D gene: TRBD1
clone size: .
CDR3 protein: CASSPDRVSADTQYF
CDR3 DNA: TGCGCCAGCAGCCCGGACAGGGTTTCGGCAGATACGCAGTATTTT

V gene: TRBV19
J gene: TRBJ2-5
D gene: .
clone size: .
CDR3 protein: CASSRTSQETQYF
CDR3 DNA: TGTGCCAGTAGCCGGACGTCCCAAGAGACCCAGTACTTC

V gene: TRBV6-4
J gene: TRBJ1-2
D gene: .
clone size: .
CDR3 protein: CASSDGTAVTF
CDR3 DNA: TGTGCCAGCAGTGATGGGACCGCCGTCACCTTC

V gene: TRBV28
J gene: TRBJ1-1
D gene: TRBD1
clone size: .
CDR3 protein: CASSPQGGNTEAFF
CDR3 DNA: TGTGCCAGCAGTCCCCAGGGGGGGAACACTGAAGCTTTCTTT

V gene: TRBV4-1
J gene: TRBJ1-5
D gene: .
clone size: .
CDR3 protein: CASSQVPWAQPQHF
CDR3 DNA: TGCGCCAGCAGCCAAGTCCCGTGGGCTCAGCCCCAGCATTTT

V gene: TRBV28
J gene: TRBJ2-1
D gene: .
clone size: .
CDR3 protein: CASNEGGGGYNEQFF
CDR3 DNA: TGTGCCAGCAATGAAGGGGGAGGGGGCTACAATGAGCAGTTCTTC

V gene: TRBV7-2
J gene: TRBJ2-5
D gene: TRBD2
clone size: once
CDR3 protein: CASSLSSSSGASQETQYF
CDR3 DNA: TGTGCCAGCAGCTTATCCTCATCTAGCGGGGCCTCCCAAGAGACCCAGTACTTC

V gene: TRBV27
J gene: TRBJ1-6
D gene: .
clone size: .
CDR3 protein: CASSSGLYNSPLHF
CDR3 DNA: TGTGCCAGCTCCTCGGGGCTGTATAATTCACCCCTCCACTTT

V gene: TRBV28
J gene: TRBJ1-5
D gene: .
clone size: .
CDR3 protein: CASSFRASQHF
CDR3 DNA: TGTGCCAGCAGTTTTCGGGCCTCCCAGCATTTT

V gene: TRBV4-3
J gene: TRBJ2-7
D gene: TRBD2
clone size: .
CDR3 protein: CASSQDSLAGGPMNEQYF
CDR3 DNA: TGCGCCAGCAGCCAAGATAGCCTAGCGGGGGGGCCGATGAACGAGCAGTACTTC

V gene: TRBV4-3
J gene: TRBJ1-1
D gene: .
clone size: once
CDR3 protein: CASSQEPRLSSDTEAFF
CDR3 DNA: TGCGCCAGCAGCCAAGAACCAAGGTTGTCGTCGGACACTGAAGCTTTCTTT

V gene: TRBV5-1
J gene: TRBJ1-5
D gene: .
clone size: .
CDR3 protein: CASSLTPDIDSNQPQHF
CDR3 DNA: TGCGCCAGCAGCTTGACCCCGGACATAGATAGCAATCAGCCCCAGCATTTT

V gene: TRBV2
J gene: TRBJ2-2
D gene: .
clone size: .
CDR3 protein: CASREPGLGTGELFF
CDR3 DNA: TGTGCCAGCAGGGAACCCGGACTGGGCACCGGGGAGCTGTTTTTT

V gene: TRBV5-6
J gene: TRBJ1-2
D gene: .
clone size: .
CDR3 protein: CASSSDVDYGYTF
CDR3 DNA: TGTGCCAGCAGCTCCGACGTGGACTATGGCTACACCTTC

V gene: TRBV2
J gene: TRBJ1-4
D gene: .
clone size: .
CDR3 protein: CASSNQGPFNEKLFF
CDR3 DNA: TGTGCCAGCAGTAATCAGGGACCTTTTAATGAAAAACTGTTTTTT

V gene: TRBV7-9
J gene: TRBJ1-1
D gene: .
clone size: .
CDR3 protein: CASSQNTEAFF
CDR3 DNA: TGTGCCAGCAGCCAAAACACTGAAGCTTTCTTT

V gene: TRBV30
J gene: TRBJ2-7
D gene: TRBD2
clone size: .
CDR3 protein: CAWRRPAGSSYEQYF
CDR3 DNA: TGTGCCTGGAGGAGGCCAGCGGGGAGCTCCTACGAGCAGTACTTC

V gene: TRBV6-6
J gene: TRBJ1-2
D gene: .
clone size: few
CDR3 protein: CASRPQGEGGYTF
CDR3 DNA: TGTGCCAGCAGGCCACAGGGAGAGGGAGGCTACACCTTC

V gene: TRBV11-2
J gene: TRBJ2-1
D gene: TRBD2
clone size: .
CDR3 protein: CASSSQRGDNEQFF
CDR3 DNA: TGTGCCAGCAGCTCCCAGCGGGGGGACAATGAGCAGTTCTTC

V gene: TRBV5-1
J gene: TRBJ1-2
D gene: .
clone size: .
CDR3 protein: CASNDGDANYGYTF
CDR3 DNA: TGCGCCAGCAACGACGGAGATGCTAACTATGGCTACACCTTC

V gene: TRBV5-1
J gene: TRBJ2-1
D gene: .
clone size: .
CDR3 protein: CASSLGLPTYNEQFF
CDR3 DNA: TGCGCCAGCAGCTTGGGACTACCAACCTACAATGAGCAGTTCTTC

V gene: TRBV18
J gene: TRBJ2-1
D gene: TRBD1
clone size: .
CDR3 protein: CATQGASYNEQFF
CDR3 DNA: TGTGCCACCCAGGGGGCCTCCTACAATGAGCAGTTCTTC

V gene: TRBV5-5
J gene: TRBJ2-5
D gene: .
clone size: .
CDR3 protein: CASSSQRGDKQETQYF
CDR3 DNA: TGTGCCAGCAGCTCGCAACGAGGAGACAAACAAGAGACCCAGTACTTC

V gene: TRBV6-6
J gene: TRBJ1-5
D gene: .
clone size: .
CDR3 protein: CASSIRGYVGNQPQHF
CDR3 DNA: TGTGCCAGCAGTATCAGGGGATACGTGGGCAATCAGCCCCAGCATTTT

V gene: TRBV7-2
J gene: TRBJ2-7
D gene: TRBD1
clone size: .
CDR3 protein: CASSWTGTGAAYEQYF
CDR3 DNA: TGTGCCAGCAGCTGGACCGGGACAGGGGCCGCCTACGAGCAGTACTTC

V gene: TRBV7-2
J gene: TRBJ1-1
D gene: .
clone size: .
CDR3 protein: CASSLETSANTEAFF
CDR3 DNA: TGTGCCAGCAGCTTAGAGACCTCCGCGAACACTGAAGCTTTCTTT

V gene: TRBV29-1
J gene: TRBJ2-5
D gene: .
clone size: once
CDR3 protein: CSVHAGSQETQYF
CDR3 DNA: TGCAGCGTTCATGCCGGGTCCCAAGAGACCCAGTACTTC

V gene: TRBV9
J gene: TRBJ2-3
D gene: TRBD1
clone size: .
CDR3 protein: CASSVEGARDTQYF
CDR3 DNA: TGTGCCAGCAGCGTAGAGGGGGCCAGAGATACGCAGTATTTT

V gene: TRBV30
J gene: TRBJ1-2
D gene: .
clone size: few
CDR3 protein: CAWRRTANYGYTF
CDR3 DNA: TGTGCCTGGAGACGGACAGCTAACTATGGCTACACCTTC